In its sample, the clone carrying this TCR beta chain was seen many times. Antigen unknown. This entry is derived from a study of neurological immune-mediated disorders. Regarding the study as a whole: Multiple sclerosis, the disease with the least TCR clonal expansion, fell below healthy controls, whereas HTLV-1-associated myelopathy showed the most.

The unsorted libraries had their origin in 2 million PBMCs stored at -80 C. The output of every sequencing run exceeded 190 million TCR-beta sequences, derived from 15-18 subjects. TCRdb re-derived calls from the 5' RACE reads in MiXCR, one entry per CDR3 protein. The sample records more than 25,000 distinct CDR3 sequences, around an eighth being singletons. Germline V gene data show CDR1 as MNHNY and CDR2 as SVGAGI (reference sequence). Trimming shortened V by 0 bases and J by 5 bases, and 10 bases separated the two germline ends. The CDR3 consists of 14 residues. This receptor was taken from a woman aged 60-70 years in good health. Sequencing was done on a sample of PBMCs. This sequence joins TRBV6-6 and TRBJ1-2, with D possibly being TRBD1 (5 bases). The CDR3 nucleotides are TGTGCCAGCAGTTACTCGGGGCAGGCGTATGGCTACACCTTC. The encoded protein is CASSYSGQAYGYTF.